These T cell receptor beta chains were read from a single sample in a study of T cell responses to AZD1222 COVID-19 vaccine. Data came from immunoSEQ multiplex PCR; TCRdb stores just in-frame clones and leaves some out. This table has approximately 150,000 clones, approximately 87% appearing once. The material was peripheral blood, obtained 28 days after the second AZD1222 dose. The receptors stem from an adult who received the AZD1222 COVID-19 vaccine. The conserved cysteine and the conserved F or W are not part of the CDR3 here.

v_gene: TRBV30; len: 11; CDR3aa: AWSNRKNQPQH
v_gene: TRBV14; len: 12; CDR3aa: ASSPQVWAGELF
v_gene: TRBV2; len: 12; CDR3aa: ASSDYWDMGGYT
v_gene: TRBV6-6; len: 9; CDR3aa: ASAITDTQY
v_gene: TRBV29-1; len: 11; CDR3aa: SVSYSSGNTIY
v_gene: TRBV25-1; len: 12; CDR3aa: ASSDFRNTGELF
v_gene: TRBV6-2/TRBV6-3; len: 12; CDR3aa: ASSYAGTNTEAF
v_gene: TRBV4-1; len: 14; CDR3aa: ASSQELGDSQETQY
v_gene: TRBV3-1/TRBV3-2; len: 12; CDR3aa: ASHSSSYNSPLH
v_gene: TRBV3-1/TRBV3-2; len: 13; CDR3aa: ASSPTVGRNTEAF
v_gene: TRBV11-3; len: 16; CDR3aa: ASSRRLAGGQTTDTQY
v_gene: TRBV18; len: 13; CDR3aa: ASSPTGTGESPLH
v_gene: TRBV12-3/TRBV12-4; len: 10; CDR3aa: ASSLWAREAF
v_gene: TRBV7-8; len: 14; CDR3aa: ASSLLLGTSRDEQY
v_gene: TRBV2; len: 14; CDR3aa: ASSDYRDRGADGYT
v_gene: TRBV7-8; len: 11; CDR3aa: ASSLAPGSPLH
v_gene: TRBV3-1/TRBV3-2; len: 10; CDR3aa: ASSPGQPKQF
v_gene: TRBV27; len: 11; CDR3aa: ASSFRAGTEAF
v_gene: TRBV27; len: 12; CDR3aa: ASSFSESATEAF
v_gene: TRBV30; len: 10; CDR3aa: AWSEGRDIQY
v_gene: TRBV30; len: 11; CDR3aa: AWSPQGTQPQH
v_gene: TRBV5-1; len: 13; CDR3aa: ASSSQPGAGNTIY
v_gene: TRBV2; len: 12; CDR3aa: ASSGRQGRYGYT
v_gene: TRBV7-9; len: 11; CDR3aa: ASSFNGGTEAF
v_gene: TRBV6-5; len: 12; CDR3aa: ASIRSGTDQPQH
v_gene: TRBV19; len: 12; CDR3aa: ASSISTGDYEQY
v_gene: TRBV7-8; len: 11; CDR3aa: ASSLTMNTEAF
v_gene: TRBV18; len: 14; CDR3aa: ASSPLEPPSGNTIY
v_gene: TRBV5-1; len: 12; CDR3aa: ASSPERAADGYT
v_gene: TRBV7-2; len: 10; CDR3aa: ASSLTSIEQF
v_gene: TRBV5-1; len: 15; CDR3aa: ASSDFGARTRPYEQY
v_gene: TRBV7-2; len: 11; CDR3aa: ASSLWGGEKLF
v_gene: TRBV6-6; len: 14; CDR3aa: ASSSLSQGQVYGYT
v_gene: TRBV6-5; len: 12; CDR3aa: ASRPGTGGEKLF
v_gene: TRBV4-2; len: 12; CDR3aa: ASSPTAQGDGYT
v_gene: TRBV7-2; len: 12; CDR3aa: ASSRTSGGDTQY
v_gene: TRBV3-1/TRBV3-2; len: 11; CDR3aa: ASSQVDRPEAF
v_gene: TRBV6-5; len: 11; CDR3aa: ASSYASGDHAF
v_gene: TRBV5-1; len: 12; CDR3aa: ASRTGLDGNTIY
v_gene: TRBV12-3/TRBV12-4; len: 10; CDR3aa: ASSPDSYEQY
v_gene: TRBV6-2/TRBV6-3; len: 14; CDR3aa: ASSRSSPSSGNTIY
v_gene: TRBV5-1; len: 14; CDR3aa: ASSLGRASVQETQY
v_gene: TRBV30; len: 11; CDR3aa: AWSITLNTEAF
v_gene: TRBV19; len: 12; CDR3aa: ASSIKTENTEAF
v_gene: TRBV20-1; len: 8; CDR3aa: SAKGTEAF
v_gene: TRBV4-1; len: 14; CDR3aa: ASSQGALSLNEKLF
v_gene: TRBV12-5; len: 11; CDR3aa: ASGPRQGYEQY
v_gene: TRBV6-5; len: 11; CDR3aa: ASRNGRGTEAF